This T cell receptor (beta chain) came from a study of Graves' ophthalmopathy and Graves' hyperthyroidism. The overall study: The collection of peripheral blood took place at initial diagnosis, before any treatment.

The germline CDR1 and CDR2 sequences are GTSNPN and SVGIG (reference sequence). The CDR3 sequence is 15 residues long. With 0 bases removed from V and 7 bases from J, the gap between germline ends came to 18 bases. A duration under 3 months, NOSPECS ≥4, CAS ≥3 and moderate-to-severe activity characterized the donors with ophthalmopathy. Clinicians made diagnoses from clinical symptoms, serum thyroxine, TRAb, thyroid ultrasound and orbital computed tomography. An approximately 10 ml volume of fresh peripheral blood provided the PBMCs. This clonotype showed up many times. RNA transcripts yielded amplified TCR beta CDR3 regions. The authors performed first-round RT-PCR with HTBI primers and then a second-round multiplex PCR. TCRdb reanalysed the multiplex PCR reads using MiXCR and keeps one entry per CDR3 protein. Among over 200,000 distinct CDR3 sequences, under 30% were seen once, and the ten largest hold approximately 8.6%.

Sequences were obtained from peripheral blood. The receptor was derived from a middle-aged man with Graves' ophthalmopathy. The chain has TRBV30 and TRBJ1-2; D perhaps matches TRBD1 (5 bases). In DNA form, the CDR3 reads TGTGCCTGGAGTGTAGGGCCGGGGCAAAGGGGTGGCTACACCTTC. Protein: CAWSVGPGQRGGYTF.